Listed here are 9 T cell receptor beta chains from one sample, sequenced in a study of human T cells and chemical hapten exposure. In TCRdb, the RACE reads were re-called with MiXCR into one record per CDR3 protein. The sample consists of approximately 260,000 distinct CDR3 sequences, approximately 8.6% of them appearing once. Time point denoted: pre-sensitization, week 0. Treatment meaning: therapeutic diphenylcyclopropenone sensitization with weekly scalp DPC. Sequencing used whole blood, obtained in connection with sensitization to the hapten diphenylcyclopropenone (DPC). The source of these receptors is a woman aged 40 to 50 with alopecia areata. Some clones in this sample may be carry-over from other donors' samples.

The chain uses TRBV12-3 or TRBV12-4 and TRBJ2-7; TRBD1 aligns across 8 bases. Trimming at V came to 1 base and at J to 6 bases, leaving 8 bases not matched to a gene. The CDR3 totals 15 residues. CDR3: CASSLEDRVKPEQYF. Here the CDR3 DNA reads TGTGCCAGCAGTTTAGAGGACAGGGTAAAGCCCGAGCAGTACTTC.

This clonotype came up a few times. The chain recombines TRBV5-1 with TRBJ2-3, with 12 nucleotides matching TRBD1. Unmatched junction bases numbered 5, after V lost 4 bases and J lost 5 bases. Germline lookup yields CDR1 SGHRS and CDR2 YFSETQ. This CDR3 is 15 amino acids long. The CDR3 DNA sequence: TGCGCCAGCAGCCCCGGGACAGGGGGCAGAGATACGCAGTATTTT. Translation gives CASSPGTGGRDTQYF.

The J gene is TRBJ2-7, the V gene TRBV29-1, with 8 bases fitting TRBD1. V lost 3 bases, J lost 6 bases, and 7 bases stayed unmatched. The germline V gene encodes CDR1 SQVTM and CDR2 ANQGSEA. The length of the CDR3 is 13 residues. CDR3 nucleotide sequence: TGCAGCGTTGAGGGGACAGGCAGGACCGAGCAGTACTTC. Protein: CSVEGTGRTEQYF.

The CDR3 spells CSATRTGGDQPQHF. Written as DNA, the CDR3 is TGCAGTGCTACTCGGACAGGGGGAGATCAGCCCCAGCATTTT. The rearrangement uses TRBV20-1 and TRBJ1-5; 10 bases align to TRBD1. The CDR3 runs to 14 residues. Germline V gene sequence: CDR1 DFQATT, CDR2 SNEGSKA (reference sequence). The V gene end was trimmed by 4 bases and the J gene end by 5 bases; junction bases not matched to a gene: 5.

This clonotype was detected ten times or more. The rearrangement joins TRBV18 to TRBJ2-5; D gene ambiguous. Trimming removed 2 bases at V and 1 base at J, with 2 bases between. This CDR3 spans 12 amino acids. In germline, CDR1 is KGHSH, CDR2 LQKENI. The DNA for the CDR3 is TGTGCCAGCTCACCATCCCAAGAGACCCAGTACTTC. Its protein is CASSPSQETQYF.

This clonotype was observed a handful of times. The chain is built from TRBV4-1 and TRBJ2-7; no definite D call. Germline V CDR1 and CDR2: MGHRA, YSYEKL. Trimming cost V 0 bases and J 7 bases, with 16 bases left between them. The length of the CDR3 is 15 residues. CDR3 nucleotide sequence: TGCGCCAGCAGCCAAGACCTGACTGAGTTTAGGGAGCAGTACTTC. As protein: CASSQDLTEFREQYF.

The chain is built from TRBV7-2 and TRBJ1-1; D not resolved. V was pared by 1 base and J by 2 bases, with 11 bases between. CDR1 is SGHTA, CDR2 FQGNSA, per germline. CDR3 length: 15 amino acids. CDR3 nucleotides: TGTGCCAGCAGCTTAGGCGTGGGGATTAACACTGAAGCTTTCTTT. Residues: CASSLGVGINTEAFF. Supplemented by reference TRBV7-2 and TRBJ1-1, the full variable domain reads GAGVSQSPSNKVTEKGKDVELRCDPISGHTALYWYRQSLGQGLEFLIYFQGNSAPDKSGLPSDRFSAERTGGSVSTLTIQRTQQEDSAVYLCASSLGVGINTEAFFGQGTRLTVV.

The chain is built from TRBV12-3 or TRBV12-4 and TRBJ1-3; no clear D. The CDR3 extends over 13 amino acids. Trimming removed 3 bases from V and 4 bases from J, with 7 bases in between. DNA for the CDR3: TGTGCCAGCAGTTTGGGTGTAGGAAACACCATATATTTT. This sequence encodes CASSLGVGNTIYF.

This clonotype was recorded a few times. The chain links TRBV7-2 to TRBJ1-1; D is unclear. Germline CDR1 is SGHTA and CDR2 is FQGNSA. This CDR3 region has 12 residues. Between the trimmed V and J ends, which lost 1 base and 4 bases, there was a span of 4 bases. This CDR3 reads CASSLELTEAFF. CDR3 DNA: TGTGCCAGCAGCTTAGAGCTCACTGAAGCTTTCTTT.